These T cell receptor beta chains were read from a single sample in a study of response to subunit inactivated influenza vaccine. From the RT-PCR reads, TCRdb called clonotypes with MiXCR, one entry per CDR3 protein. This sample has approximately 700,000 distinct CDR3 sequences, with roughly 13% found just once. Sequencing was performed on PBMCs from blood, taken 14 to 15 days before vaccination. The receptor set was obtained from a man aged 45-60 years who received an inactivated influenza vaccine. Both conserved end residues are part of each CDR3. A D gene is named only where the DNA matches it firmly. The size entry is marked missing in some rows and otherwise reads once, few, many or a size class.

>NA|TRBV4-3|NA|TRBJ1-1
CASSQGSNIVNTEAFF
TGCGCCAGCAGCCAAGGGTCTAACATAGTGAACACTGAAGCTTTCTTT
>few|TRBV5-5|NA|TRBJ2-2
CAGKTGELFF
TGTGCCGGAAAAACCGGGGAGCTGTTTTTT
>many|TRBV11-2|NA|TRBJ1-3
CASSFRDSGNTIYF
TGTGCCAGCAGCTTCAGAGACTCTGGAAACACCATATATTTT
>NA|TRBV27|TRBD1|TRBJ1-1
CASKESPGQGYRDEAFF
TGTGCCAGCAAAGAATCCCCGGGACAGGGGTATCGGGATGAAGCTTTCTTT
>NA|TRBV7-3|NA|TRBJ2-5
CASSLTGLGEGSATQYF
TGTGCCAGCAGCTTAACCGGTCTAGGAGAGGGCTCGGCGACCCAGTACTTC
>NA|TRBV15|TRBD2|TRBJ2-7
CATSSRAGAKDEQYF
TGTGCCACCAGCAGTCGAGCGGGAGCCAAGGACGAGCAGTACTTC
>NA|TRBV20-1|NA|TRBJ2-3
CSARALRGISDSTDTQYF
TGCAGTGCTAGAGCCCTAAGGGGTATAAGTGATAGCACAGATACGCAGTATTTT
>few|TRBV20-1|TRBD2|TRBJ2-7
CSARDRPSGKYEQYF
TGCAGTGCTAGAGATAGGCCTAGCGGGAAGTACGAGCAGTACTTC
>NA|TRBV20-1|TRBD1|TRBJ1-1
CSARGQGKVNTEAFF
TGCAGTGCTAGGGGACAGGGGAAGGTGAACACTGAAGCTTTCTTT
>NA|TRBV11-2|TRBD2|TRBJ2-5
CASSYIAGGGETQYF
TGTGCCAGCAGTTATATAGCGGGAGGCGGAGAGACCCAGTACTTC
>NA|TRBV18|NA|TRBJ2-5
CASSPPAIGGSAETQYF
TGTGCCAGCTCACCACCGGCGATAGGGGGGAGTGCGGAGACCCAGTACTTC
>NA|TRBV3-1|TRBD2|TRBJ2-3
CASSQELAASTDTQYF
TGTGCCAGCAGCCAAGAACTAGCGGCTAGCACAGATACGCAGTATTTT
>few|TRBV20-1|NA|TRBJ2-3
CSAKRGSATDTQYF
TGCAGTGCTAAGAGGGGGAGCGCCACAGATACGCAGTATTTT
>few|TRBV4-3|NA|TRBJ2-7
CASSQVVTAAYEQYF
TGCGCCAGCAGCCAAGTTGTGACAGCAGCCTACGAGCAGTACTTC
>NA|TRBV11-1|TRBD2|TRBJ2-1
CASSRGLGTSGGITYNEQFF
TGTGCCAGCAGCCGAGGGTTGGGGACTAGCGGGGGGATTACCTACAATGAGCAGTTCTTC
>NA|TRBV4-3|NA|TRBJ2-2
CASSHPSFGELFF
TGCGCCAGCAGCCACCCCTCATTCGGGGAGCTGTTTTTT
>NA|TRBV25-1|NA|TRBJ1-1
CASSDSGPGRGAFF
TGTGCCAGCAGTGATTCAGGGCCGGGCCGGGGGGCTTTCTTT
>few|TRBV12-3/TRBV12-4|NA|TRBJ1-5
CASSFMDNQPQHF
TGTGCCAGCAGTTTTATGGACAATCAGCCCCAGCATTTT
>NA|TRBV11-3|TRBD2|TRBJ2-3
CASSNSGSGDTQYF
TGTGCCAGCAGCAATAGCGGGAGCGGAGATACGCAGTATTTT
>many|TRBV4-3|NA|TRBJ2-2
CASSQVASYGELFF
TGCGCCAGCAGCCAAGTTGCCAGCTACGGGGAGCTGTTTTTT
>NA|TRBV10-1|NA|TRBJ2-1
CASSAVIHNEQFF
TGCGCCAGCAGTGCGGTGATACACAATGAGCAGTTCTTC
>few|TRBV6-1|NA|TRBJ1-2
CASSVGSRSGYTF
TGTGCCAGCAGTGTCGGGAGCAGGAGTGGCTACACCTTC
>NA|TRBV12-3/TRBV12-4|NA|TRBJ1-5
CASSLPGPSNQPQHF
TGTGCCAGCAGCCTTCCAGGGCCGAGCAATCAGCCCCAGCATTTT
>few|TRBV15|TRBD1|TRBJ1-4
CATSSGQEGANEKLFF
TGTGCCACCAGCTCTGGACAGGAGGGGGCTAATGAAAAACTGTTTTTT
>NA|TRBV5-1|NA|TRBJ2-5
CASSLGSRTQETQYF
TGCGCCAGCAGCTTGGGCTCCAGGACCCAAGAGACCCAGTACTTC
>NA|TRBV6-5|TRBD2|TRBJ2-3
CASSYQRGSTDTQYF
TGTGCCAGCAGTTACCAGCGGGGAAGCACAGATACGCAGTATTTT
>many|TRBV20-1|NA|TRBJ2-5
CSAAARTGYQETQYF
TGCAGTGCTGCTGCTCGTACCGGATACCAAGAGACCCAGTACTTC
>NA|TRBV7-6|TRBD2|TRBJ2-3
CASSLAPRGVGDTQYF
TGTGCCAGCAGCTTAGCCCCCCGGGGGGTTGGAGATACGCAGTATTTT
>NA|TRBV7-2|NA|TRBJ1-4
CASSSPTVEKLFF
TGTGCCAGCAGCTCTCCGACAGTAGAAAAACTGTTTTTT
>NA|TRBV7-2|NA|TRBJ2-5
CASSLVETPRDTQYF
TGTGCCAGCAGCCTGGTGGAGACTCCAAGAGATACCCAGTACTTC
>many|TRBV12-3/TRBV12-4|TRBD1|TRBJ1-5
CASSARTGGNQPQHF
TGTGCCAGCAGTGCCCGGACAGGTGGCAATCAGCCCCAGCATTTT
>few|TRBV6-2/TRBV6-3|TRBD2|TRBJ2-3
CASSYPRDSSGGGPSTDTQYF
TGTGCCAGCAGTTACCCTCGGGACTCTAGCGGGGGGGGTCCTAGCACAGATACGCAGTATTTT
>many|TRBV27|TRBD1|TRBJ2-5
CASSRGQGPPLETQYF
TGTGCCAGCAGTCGGGGACAGGGGCCCCCGTTGGAGACCCAGTACTTC
>few|TRBV20-1|NA|TRBJ2-5
CSAQRGVRETQYF
TGCAGTGCCCAAAGGGGAGTCCGGGAGACCCAGTACTTC
>few|TRBV20-1|NA|TRBJ2-5
CSARGPAQETQYF
TGCAGTGCCCGGGGGCCCGCTCAAGAGACCCAGTACTTC